These 2 T cell receptor beta chains were sequenced from one sample in a study of identifying expanded T cells in peripheral blood. The assay was immunoSEQ multiplex PCR, and TCRdb's table has in-frame clones only and misses some. This sample has roughly 63,000 clones, with about 85% found just once. The sample consisted of blood. All receptors derive from a person aged 18 to 75 in good health.

The chain links TRBV4-3 to TRBJ2-7, with TRBD2 identical over 12 bases. This CDR3 contains 16 residues. Per the germline V gene, CDR1 is LGHNA and CDR2 is YSLEER. Unmatched junction bases numbered 3, after V lost 1 base and J lost 2 bases. CDR3 residues: CASSQGLAGGTYEQYF. The CDR3, as DNA: TGCGCCAGCAGCCAAGGGCTAGCGGGAGGGACCTACGAGCAGTACTTC.

In DNA form, the CDR3 reads TGTGCCAGCAGACCCGACAGGGAATTTGATGAAAAACTGTTTTTT. This gives the protein CASRPDREFDEKLFF. The V and J genes are TRBV7-2 and TRBJ1-4, with 7 bases lining up with TRBD1. The germline gives CDR1 SGHTA, CDR2 FQGNSA. J was trimmed by 6 bases and V by 6 bases; bases with no gene match: 10. The CDR3 is made up of 15 amino acids.